This T cell receptor (beta chain) was captured by sequencing in a study of T cell repertoires in cytomegalovirus infection (dated by TCRdb to between 2019 and 2020). Broadly, across the study: The HLA type of each donor mattered for the analysis, because public TCR beta signatures pointed to carriage of CMV infection along with the matching HLA type.

Sequencer: Illumina HiSeq 1500. TCRdb ran its own pipeline on the public reads, namely fastp trimming at Q25 and MiXCR clone calling, and kept in-frame beta chains. Records with the same CDR3 protein are collapsed into one entry carrying the most frequent genes and DNA. Across this sample there are around 450,000 distinct CDR3 sequences, with roughly 10% seen only once. The top ten clonotypes cover approximately 10% of the sample. Overall results and qualifications from the work: Cumulative frequency of public TCR beta family members discriminated carriers of CMV infection plus the relevant HLA type in this cohort and an independent 352-donor cohort. The ex vivo response was dominated by HLA-C-restricted CMV-specific TCR beta clonotypes, which also provided the single most frequent clonotype in two of eight donors.

There are many counts of this clonotype. What this receptor recognizes is not known. Qualities for individual bases were not recorded, and no much larger clone is one base off. There are 14 amino acids in the CDR3, from cysteine to phenylalanine inclusive. Just CDR3 DNA is preserved here, 42 bases in frame from base 1. V gives up 3 bases and J gives up 5 bases, and the segment between their germline ends measures 11 bases. This receptor was taken from a human donor in good health (CMV status not recorded). Some clones in this sample may be carry-over from other donors' samples. The chain links TRBV12-3 or TRBV12-4 with TRBJ1-5; TRBD1 might be the D gene, on 6 matching bases. Sequences were obtained from PBMCs. The CDR3 here reads CASSFRDTDQPQHF. DNA sequence: TGTGCCAGCAGTTTCAGGGACACCGATCAGCCCCAGCATTTT.